These T cell receptor beta chains were read from a single sample in a study of blood T cell repertoires in COVID-19. Data came from immunoSEQ multiplex PCR; TCRdb stores just in-frame clones and leaves some out. Of approximately 87,000 clones listed, 80% to 90% were seen once; the top ten hold 15%. The sample taken for sequencing was peripheral blood. Receptor source: a woman of 80 years or more with acute or convalescent COVID-19. Both conserved end residues are part of each CDR3. The order of the fields is V gene, CDR3 protein.

TRBV7-9 | CASRSDRGLGTDTQYF
TRBV9 | CASSVTGQSTGELFF
TRBV28 | CASSLQGGGSPLHF
TRBV9 | CASSILAGGPFETQYF
TRBV7-2 | CASTRPPGGAGTGELFF
TRBV4-3 | CASSQDFSSYNEQFF
TRBV27 | CASSKSGTAVHYGYTF
TRBV19 | CATSRRVSGANVLTF
TRBV6-5 | CASKPGQGANTEAFF
TRBV10-1 | CASSEGGQGQPQHF
TRBV3-1/TRBV3-2 | CASSQAVSGLFF
TRBV28 | CASSPDRAKQYF
TRBV7-2 | CASSSPTVQRKDEQFF
TRBV2 | CASRRPRNYGYTF
TRBV6-2/TRBV6-3 | CASSYSERVFF
TRBV5-5 | CASIKATSGYGYTF
TRBV7-9 | CASSSERTGVYF
TRBV5-6 | CASSFRQSTDTQYF
TRBV2 | CASSRRQSTSYEQYF
TRBV15 | CATSREGDRLTEAFF
TRBV19 | CASSVDRGSTEAFF
TRBV5-1 | CASSLSRDPQETQYF
TRBV27 | CASSLSPTSTEAFF
TRBV4-1 | CASSQDGAGRGTGYGYTF
TRBV15 | CATSRDHLEGTVDRNTIYF
TRBV28 | CASGLGQGVSETQYF
TRBV3-1/TRBV3-2 | CASSSTGTGGSGANVLTF
TRBV7-3 | CASSPSSGYSAKNIQYF
TRBV7-2 | CASSLVSLAETQYF
TRBV27 | CASKVLGNMNTEAFF
TRBV27 | CASSIDSRRLAGLPGEQYF
TRBV9 | CASSAGVSEAFF
TRBV30 | CAWATGTDYGYTF
TRBV4-3 | CASSQDQTRTSGGADTQYF
TRBV12-3/TRBV12-4 | CASSSRGRRELFF
TRBV12-3/TRBV12-4 | CASSLDGGYGYTF
TRBV27 | CATPDRGTGELFF
TRBV5-1 | CASSLGGGGAYNEQFF
TRBV6-5 | CASRSRTVMNTEAFF
TRBV12-5 | CASGLTNRQGHEQYF
TRBV6-5 | CASSTSGSSYNEQFF
TRBV25-1 | CASSEYTGRGHYEQYF
TRBV28 | CASSPSDRINYGYTF
TRBV15 | CATSRDRTGGSEKLFF